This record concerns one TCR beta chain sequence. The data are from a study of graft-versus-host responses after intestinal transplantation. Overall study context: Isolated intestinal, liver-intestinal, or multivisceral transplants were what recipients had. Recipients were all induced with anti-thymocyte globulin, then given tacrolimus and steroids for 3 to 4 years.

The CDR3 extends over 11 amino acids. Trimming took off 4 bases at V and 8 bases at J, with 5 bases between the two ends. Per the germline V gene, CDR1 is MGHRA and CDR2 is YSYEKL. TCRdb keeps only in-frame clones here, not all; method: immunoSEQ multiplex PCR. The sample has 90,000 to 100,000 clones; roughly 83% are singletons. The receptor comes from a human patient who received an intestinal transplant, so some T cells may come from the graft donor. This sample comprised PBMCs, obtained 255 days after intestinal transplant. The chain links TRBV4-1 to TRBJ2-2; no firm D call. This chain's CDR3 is CASSRPGELFF. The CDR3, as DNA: TGCGCCAGCAGCCGGCCGGGGGAGCTGTTTTTT.